A single sample gave rise to the 5 T cell receptor beta chains below, sequenced in a study of T cell clonality in common variable immunodeficiency. These receptors lack a known antigen. Produced via immunoSEQ multiplex PCR; TCRdb's table is partial and in-frame only. Observed in the sample are 15,000 to 25,000 clones, none of them singletons. Study conclusions and caveats: In common variable immunodeficiency, TCR beta chains reportedly carried fewer deletions and N-nucleotide insertions.

Sequenced: peripheral blood mononuclear cells. The receptors were gathered from a human donor with common variable immunodeficiency.

This clone was seen more than once but under ten times. The read ends 3 residues before the CDR3 terminus; that terminus is restored from the germline J gene. V and J are TRBV6-2 or TRBV6-3 and TRBJ2-7, with 8 bases that match TRBD1. This CDR3 comprises 16 residues. V trimming: 0 bases; J trimming: 3 bases; junction bases outside the gene matches: 7. Germline V gives CDR1 MNHEY, CDR2 SVGEGT. The sequenced CDR3 bases are TGTGCCAGCAGTTACTCCCATACGGGACAGGTCTACGAG. Encoded protein: CASSYSHTGQVYE. The CDR3 reads in full as CASSYSHTGQVYEQYF.

This clone has only a few counts. The read terminates 3 residues ahead of where the CDR3 ends, so the germline J gene completes it. The sample contains more than one DNA sequence encoding this CDR3. The chain carries TRBV19 and TRBJ1-6, with D perhaps TRBD1 (6 bases). The ends were cut back, 4 bases at V and 6 bases at J, with 13 bases in the middle. CDR1 and CDR2 (germline): LNHDA, SQIVND (reference sequence). The CDR3 has 15 amino acids. The chain's CDR3 is CASSTHRQVNSPLHF. The covered CDR3 bases are TGTGCCAGTAGTACTCACCGACAGGTTAATTCACCC.

This clone was counted ten times or more. The DNA ends 3 residues before the CDR3 does, and the rest of the CDR3 is filled in from the germline J gene. The chain is built from TRBV4-2 and TRBJ1-5; tentatively, D is TRBD1 (6 bases). The CDR3 is 16 amino acids. Germline V lookup: CDR1 LGHNA, CDR2 YNFKEQ. The V gene lost 0 bases and the J gene lost 5 bases, with 14 bases spanning the gap. CDR3 protein: CASSQDGSRGYQPQHF. CDR3 bases read: TGTGCCAGCAGCCAAGATGGTAGCAGGGGTTATCAGCCC.

A note on this clone: The read ends 3 residues before the CDR3 terminus; that terminus is restored from the germline J gene. This chain links TRBV6-2 or TRBV6-3 with TRBJ2-7; TRBD1 matches 9 bases. The V gene end was trimmed by 6 bases and the J gene end by 3 bases; junction bases not matched to a gene: 9. The CDR3 contains 15 residues. The germline V gene has CDR1 MNHEY and CDR2 SVGEGT. The CDR3 bases that were read are TGTGCCAGCAGACGAGATCGGGACAGGGACTACGAG. It codes for CASRRDRDRDYE. In full, the CDR3 reads CASRRDRDRDYEQYF.

The sequenced CDR3 bases are TGTGCCTGGAGTGAGGCCTCTTGGGAAAAA. It specifies CAWSEASWEK. The entire CDR3 protein reads CAWSEASWEKLFF. The gene calls are TRBV30 and TRBJ1-4; no clear D gene. The sequence runs out 3 residues before the end of the CDR3; the remainder is reconstructed from the germline J gene. The CDR3 extends over 13 amino acids. V lost 1 base and J 8 bases, leaving 11 bases between the germline ends. CDR1 is GTSNPN, CDR2 SVGIG, per germline (reference sequence).